This T cell receptor (beta chain) stems from a study of blood T cell repertoires in COVID-19. There are 14 residues in the CDR3. V gave up 2 bases and J gave up 5 bases, with 7 bases separating them. The germline gives CDR1 MNHNY, CDR2 SVGAGI (reference sequence). Sequencing used immunoSEQ multiplex PCR; TCRdb keeps in-frame clones, though not all of them. The table shows under 200,000 clones, with 85% occurring only once. Patients from Seattle were sampled longitudinally, starting during active infection. The rearrangement links TRBV6-6 to TRBJ1-6; D is undetermined. Sample: peripheral blood. This receptor was taken from a man aged 60 to 69 with COVID-19, enrolled during active disease. CDR3: CASSYPENNSPLHF. Written as DNA, the CDR3 is TGTGCCAGCAGTTACCCGGAGAATAATTCACCCCTCCACTTT.